Listed below are T cell receptor beta chains from one sample, sequenced in a study of Graves' ophthalmopathy and Graves' hyperthyroidism. TCRdb analysed the multiplex PCR reads with MiXCR anew, one entry per CDR3 protein. Of 300,000 to 400,000 distinct CDR3 sequences detected, under 20% appear once; the ten largest clones hold around 12%. Sequencing input: peripheral blood. Receptor source: an adult man with Graves' ophthalmopathy. Each CDR3 is given without its conserved first and last residue.

v_gene	j_gene	CDR3aa
TRBV9	TRBJ2-7	ASRFTGTSGYIQGYEQY
TRBV13	TRBJ2-5	ASSLVTEQETQY
TRBV24-1	TRBJ2-2	ATSEGSNTGELF
TRBV12-3/TRBV12-4	TRBJ1-2	ASSPLAGYT
TRBV20-1	TRBJ1-3	SAGGGAYSGNTIY
TRBV6-1	TRBJ1-1	ASRTQVNTEAF
TRBV6-1	TRBJ2-2	VTTKRRGPNTGELF
TRBV6-2/TRBV6-3	TRBJ1-2	AIQRDRNYGYT
TRBV4-3	TRBJ2-7	ASSQDSSGLYEQY
TRBV10-3	TRBJ1-1	AISGGSGAHTEAF
TRBV11-2	TRBJ2-5	ASSLGLAGKETQY
TRBV24-1	TRBJ1-1	ATSDSSGEDTEAF
TRBV9	TRBJ1-2	ASSPRSLDLNYGYT
TRBV28	TRBJ2-7	ASSLPGDLVGEQY